This TCR beta chain was sequenced for a study of blood T cell repertoires in COVID-19. About the research overall: Specimens from acute and convalescent COVID-19 originated in the United States, Italy and Spain. From T cells, B-cell-depleted T cells, or PBMCs came the material, which was cDNA or gDNA.

Methods used by the authors: By means of reference gene primer amplification, nucleated cell counts were estimated. Using immunoSEQ multiplex PCR, the repertoire was profiled, and TCRdb retains in-frame clones only, with some absent. V and J calls and clone size are as listed in that table; D and trimming were resolved from the DNA. The sample has some 44,000 clones; over 80% are singletons. This CDR3 comprises 13 residues. V dropped 3 bases and J dropped 4 bases, with 6 bases sitting between them. Germline V gives CDR1 WSHSY, CDR2 SAAADI. The source is a man aged 55 to 70 with active COVID-19. The sequenced material came from peripheral blood. The gene calls are TRBV10-2 and TRBJ1-4; the D gene is possibly TRBD1 (6 bases). CDR3 residues: CASSDRGNEKLFF. CDR3 nucleotide sequence: TGCGCCAGCAGTGACAGGGGTAATGAAAAACTGTTTTTT.